The sequence of this T cell receptor beta chain was determined in a study of CD8 T cells in Susac syndrome. Study results and caveats: It was acknowledged in the study that its TCR sequencing and HLA analysis involved a relatively small number of individuals.

The study sequenced TCR beta in blood CD8+ and CD4+ T cells. Multiple sclerosis controls were treatment-naive patients with stable or active relapsing-remitting disease. About this clonotype itself: The antigen remains unidentified.

A quantity of about 0.5 to 1 ug RNA underwent reverse transcription using random hexamers. TCR beta CDR3 was amplified by immunoSEQ covering 54 Vbeta and 13 Jbeta. MiXCR, run by TCRdb on the immunoSEQ multiplex PCR reads, gives a single entry per CDR3 protein. The sample holds roughly 150,000 distinct CDR3 sequences, approximately 94% seen once. This CDR3 comprises 12 residues. CDR1 is MDHEN and CDR2 is SYDVKM in the germline V gene. V shed 4 bases and J shed 8 bases, with 9 bases lying between them. Input material: CD4+ T cells from PBMCs. The rearrangement joins TRBV28 to TRBJ1-3; D unclear. The sequence derives from a human donor with multiple sclerosis. In DNA, the CDR3 is TGTGCCAGCAGTTATAGGACCTACACCATATATTTT. It yields the protein CASSYRTYTIYF.